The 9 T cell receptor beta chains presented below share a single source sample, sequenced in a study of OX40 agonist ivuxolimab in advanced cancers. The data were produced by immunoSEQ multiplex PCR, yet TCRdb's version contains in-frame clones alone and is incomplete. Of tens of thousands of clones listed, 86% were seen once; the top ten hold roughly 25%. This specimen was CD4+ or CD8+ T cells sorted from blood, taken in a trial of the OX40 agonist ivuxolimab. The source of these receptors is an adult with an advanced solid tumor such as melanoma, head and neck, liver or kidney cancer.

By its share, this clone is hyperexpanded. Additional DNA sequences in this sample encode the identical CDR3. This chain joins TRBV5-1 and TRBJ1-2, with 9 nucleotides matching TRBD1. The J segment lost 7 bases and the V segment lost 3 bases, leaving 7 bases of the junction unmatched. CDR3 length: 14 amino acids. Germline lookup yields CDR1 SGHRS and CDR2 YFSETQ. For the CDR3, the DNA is TGCGCCAGCAGCTGGGGGACAGGGAGTACTGGCTACACCTTC. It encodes CASSWGTGSTGYTF.

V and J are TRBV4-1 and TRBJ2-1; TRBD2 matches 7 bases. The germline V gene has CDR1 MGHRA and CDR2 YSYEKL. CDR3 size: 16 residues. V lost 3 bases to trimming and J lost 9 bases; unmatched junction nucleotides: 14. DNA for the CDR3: TGCGCCAGCAGCCAGATGGGAGCGGGACCGCGGGGTGAGCAGTTCTTC. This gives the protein CASSQMGAGPRGEQFF.

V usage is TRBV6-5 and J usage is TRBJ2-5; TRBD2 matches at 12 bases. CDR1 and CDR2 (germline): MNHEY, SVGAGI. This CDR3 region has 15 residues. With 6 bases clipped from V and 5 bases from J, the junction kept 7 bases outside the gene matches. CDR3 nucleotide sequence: TGTGCCAGCAGCACGCTAGCGGGAGGGACTGAGACCCAGTACTTC. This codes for CASSTLAGGTETQYF.

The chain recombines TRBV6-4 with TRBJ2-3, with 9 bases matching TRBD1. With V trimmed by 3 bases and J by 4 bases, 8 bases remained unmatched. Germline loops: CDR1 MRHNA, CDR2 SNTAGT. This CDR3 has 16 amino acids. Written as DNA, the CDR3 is TGTGCCAGCAGTGAAAGGGGGGGGACAGGGCCAGATACGCAGTATTTT. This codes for CASSERGGTGPDTQYF.

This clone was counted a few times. CDR3 residues: CASSLALDSGYEQYF. In DNA form, the CDR3 reads TGTGCCAGCAGCTTAGCGCTCGATAGCGGATACGAGCAGTACTTC. This chain uses TRBV7-9 with TRBJ2-7; tentatively, D is TRBD2 (6 bases). V was shortened by 0 bases and J by 4 bases, with 13 bases between the two germline ends. Germline CDR1 is SEHNR and CDR2 is FQNEAQ (reference sequence). The CDR3 sequence is 15 residues long.

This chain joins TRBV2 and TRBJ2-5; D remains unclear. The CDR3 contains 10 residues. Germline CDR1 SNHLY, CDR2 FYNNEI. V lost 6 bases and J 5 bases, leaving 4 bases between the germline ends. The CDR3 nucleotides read TGTGCCAGCAGATGGGAGACCCAGTACTTC. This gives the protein CASRWETQYF.

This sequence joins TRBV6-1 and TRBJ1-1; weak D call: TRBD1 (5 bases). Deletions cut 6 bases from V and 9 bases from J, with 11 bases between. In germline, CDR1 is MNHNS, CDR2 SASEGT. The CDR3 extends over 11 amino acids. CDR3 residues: CASRGTIQAFF. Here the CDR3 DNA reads TGTGCCAGCAGAGGGACGATACAAGCTTTCTTT.

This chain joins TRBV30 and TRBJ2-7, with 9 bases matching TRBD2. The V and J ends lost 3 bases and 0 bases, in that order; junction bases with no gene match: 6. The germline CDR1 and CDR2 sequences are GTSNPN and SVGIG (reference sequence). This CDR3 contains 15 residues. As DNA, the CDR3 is TGTGCCTGGAGGGGAGCGGGAGGTTACTCCTACGAGCAGTACTTC. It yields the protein CAWRGAGGYSYEQYF.

CDR3 residues: CASSATGWHEQYF. The DNA of the CDR3 is TGCGCCAGCAGCGCGACAGGGTGGCACGAGCAGTACTTC. V usage is TRBV5-1 and J usage is TRBJ2-7, with TRBD1 matching over 7 bases. V trimming: 4 bases; J trimming: 5 bases; junction bases outside the gene matches: 6. The CDR3 sequence is 13 residues long. From germline, CDR1 is SGHRS and CDR2 YFSETQ.